This TCR beta chain was recorded in a study of beta chain features in type 1 diabetes. Study-level findings and limits: No resolution was reached here on whether HLA type influences TCRB rearrangement. Researchers reported that naive, central memory and Treg TCRB repertoires appeared more similar in patients than in healthy donors.

Each sorted population was over 98% pure. Since all of the isolated RNA was reverse transcribed, expressed TCRB transcripts were what got sequenced. TCRdb's copy holds only in-frame clones and misses some; the assay was immunoSEQ multiplex PCR. The sample has about 470,000 clones; about 29% are singletons. Germline-derived CDR1 and CDR2 are GTSNPN and SVGIG (reference sequence). The CDR3 loop spans 14 amino acids. V was clipped by 0 bases and J by 1 base, with 8 bases between them. About this clone: Its antigen is as yet unknown. Other DNA sequences in the same sample also yield this CDR3.

The material sequenced was naive CD4+ T cells from blood. This chain uses TRBV30 with TRBJ2-3; D remains unclear. The sequence derives from a man aged 18-30 years in good health. This CDR3 is CAWSVRLGTDTQYF. The CDR3 nucleotides are TGTGCCTGGAGTGTACGTCTGGGCACAGATACGCAGTATTTT.